The clone carrying this T cell receptor (beta chain) showed up just a few times. Its cognate antigen is unknown. This CDR3 is built from 15 residues. Germline V lookup: CDR1 SGDLS, CDR2 YYNGEE. The J segment lost 5 bases and the V segment lost 2 bases, leaving 5 bases of the junction unmatched. The record originates from a study of CD8 T cells in ankylosing spondylitis. The study, taken as a whole, reports: It was reported that disease-linked clones were significantly enriched in matched ankylosing spondylitis synovial fluid. A TCR beta motif of under 10 highly homologous variants seemed to mark ankylosing spondylitis blood.

In TCRdb, the 5' RACE reads were re-called with MiXCR into one record per CDR3 protein. The data show around 150,000 distinct CDR3 sequences, under 35% seen once. The sequence derives from a male donor with ankylosing spondylitis. The genes are TRBV9 and TRBJ2-1; TRBD1 agrees at 9 bases. Material for sequencing was synovial fluid, either unsorted or a sorted T cell fraction (not recorded which). The DNA of the CDR3 is TGTGCCAGCAGCGTCCGGGACAGGGACCACAATGAGCAGTTCTTC. Protein: CASSVRDRDHNEQFF.